This passage covers 21 T cell receptor beta chains from one sample sequenced in a study of glioma-infiltrating T cells after dendritic cell vaccination. The data were produced by immunoSEQ multiplex PCR, yet TCRdb's version contains in-frame clones alone and is incomplete. The sample consists of around 96,000 clones, approximately 80% of them appearing once. Sequencing used blood, obtained before dendritic cell vaccination. The origin of the receptors is a human donor with glioblastoma.

CDR3 sequence: CASSLGGLDYGYTF. In DNA form, the CDR3 reads TGCGCCAGCAGCTTGGGGGGGCTAGATTACGGCTACACCTTC. The chain employs TRBV5-1 and TRBJ1-2, with D possibly TRBD1 on 6 matching bases. CDR3 length equals 14 residues. In germline, CDR1 is SGHRS, CDR2 YFSETQ. Trimming removed 0 bases at V and 8 bases at J, with 14 bases between. The complete variable domain, with remaining parts taken from reference TRBV5-1 and TRBJ1-2, reads KAGVTQTPRYLIKTRGQQVTLSCSPISGHRSVSWYQQTPGQGLQFLFEYFSETQRNKGNFPGRFSGRQFSNSRSEMNVSTLELGDSALYLCASSLGGLDYGYTFGSGTRLTVV.

V and J are TRBV7-9 and TRBJ1-2, with D perhaps TRBD1 (6 bases). Trimming removed 1 base at V and 4 bases at J, with 13 bases between. Germline V gene lookup returns CDR1 SEHNR and CDR2 FQNEAQ (reference sequence). The CDR3 is 15 amino acids. The CDR3 DNA reads TGTGCCAGCAGCTTAGACATTGGCAGGGGCTATGGCTACACCTTC. This encodes CASSLDIGRGYGYTF.

The chain combines TRBV14 with TRBJ2-1; TRBD2 matches 8 bases. The trim removed 0 bases at V and 6 bases at J, leaving 13 bases unmatched. The germline V gene has CDR1 SGHDN and CDR2 FVKESK. The CDR3 runs 18 residues. The CDR3 DNA reads TGTGCCAGCAGCCAAGATAGGGCGGGGCTAGCGGGTCTCAATGAGCAGTTCTTC. Translating gives CASSQDRAGLAGLNEQFF.

The chain joins TRBV10-1 to TRBJ2-7; 8 bases line up with TRBD1. Per the germline V gene, CDR1 is WNHNN and CDR2 is SYGVQD (reference sequence). CDR3 length equals 13 residues. The J segment lost 6 bases and the V segment lost 7 bases, leaving 8 bases of the junction unmatched. For the CDR3, the DNA is TGCGCCAGCACTAGGACAGGGACGGGCGAGCAGTACTTC. The encoded protein is CASTRTGTGEQYF.

The rearrangement uses TRBV5-6 and TRBJ1-2; no definite D call. There are 14 residues in the CDR3. Germline assignment: CDR1 SGHDT and CDR2 YYEEEE. The V end lost 0 bases, the J end lost 8 bases, and 14 bases lay between the germline ends. The CDR3 DNA reads as TGTGCCAGCAGCTTGGCCGAGGATCTAAGAGGCTACACCTTC. This translates into CASSLAEDLRGYTF.

This chain connects TRBV27 to TRBJ2-7; the match to TRBD2 covers 7 bases. This CDR3 is 15 amino acids long. Trimming removed 3 bases from V and 2 bases from J; junction bases left unmatched: 7. Germline V gives CDR1 MNHEY, CDR2 SMNVEV (reference sequence). CDR3 sequence reads: CASSLVYGLAYEQYF. CDR3 nucleotides: TGTGCCAGCAGTTTGGTGTATGGACTAGCCTACGAGCAGTACTTC.

The chain has TRBV29-1 and TRBJ2-5, with 12 bases that match TRBD2. The germline CDR1 and CDR2 sequences are SQVTM and ANQGSEA. The CDR3 contains 14 residues. Trimming at V came to 4 bases and at J to 2 bases, leaving 2 bases not matched to a gene. The CDR3 nucleotides read TGCAGCGTTGCCGGGACTAGCGGGCAAGAGACCCAGTACTTC. It yields the protein CSVAGTSGQETQYF.

The genes are TRBV11-3 and TRBJ2-3, with 8 bases aligning to TRBD2. V lost 1 base, J lost 2 bases, and 2 bases stayed unmatched. CDR1 and CDR2 from the germline V gene are SGHNT and YENEEA. This CDR3 is 15 amino acids long. CDR3 in amino acids: CASSLGTSYTDTQYF. The DNA of the CDR3 is TGTGCCAGCAGCTTAGGGACTAGCTACACAGATACGCAGTATTTT.

This chain uses TRBV6-6 with TRBJ2-7; no definite D call. The CDR3 has 12 amino acids. In germline, CDR1 is MNHNY, CDR2 SVGAGI (reference sequence). V was clipped by 5 bases and J by 2 bases, with 7 bases between them. CDR3 nucleotide sequence: TGTGCCAGCAGTGTTGGGCCCTACGAGCAGTACTTC. Translating gives CASSVGPYEQYF.

The chain carries TRBV10-1 and TRBJ1-6, with a possible D match to TRBD1 (5 bases). V was clipped by 11 bases and J by 5 bases, with 22 bases between them. The CDR3 covers 16 residues. The V gene's germline CDR1 is WNHNN and CDR2 SYGVQD (reference sequence). The CDR3 DNA follows: TGCGCCCGGAGCGGGGGGGTGGGTCAGCATAATTCACCCCTCCACTTT. It encodes CARSGGVGQHNSPLHF.

The chain couples TRBV5-1 to TRBJ1-1; 8 positions match TRBD1. CDR1 SGHRS and CDR2 YFSETQ come from the germline V gene. The CDR3 sequence is 15 residues long. The V gene end was trimmed by 4 bases and the J gene end by 1 base; junction bases not matched to a gene: 6. CDR3 residues: CASSLTGAENTEAFF. The CDR3 coding sequence is TGCGCCAGCAGCCTGACAGGGGCCGAGAACACTGAAGCTTTCTTT. The whole variable domain, remainder taken from reference TRBV5-1 and TRBJ1-1, is KAGVTQTPRYLIKTRGQQVTLSCSPISGHRSVSWYQQTPGQGLQFLFEYFSETQRNKGNFPGRFSGRQFSNSRSEMNVSTLELGDSALYLCASSLTGAENTEAFFGQGTRLTVV.

This clone was found once. This chain joins TRBV6-5 and TRBJ2-2, with D unclear. CDR1 is MNHEY and CDR2 is SVGAGI in the germline V gene. CDR3 length equals 15 residues. Trimming left V 0 bases short and J 4 bases short, with 9 bases between. The CDR3 loop is CASSYSARPTGELFF. CDR3 in DNA: TGTGCCAGCAGTTACTCTGCGCGCCCCACCGGGGAGCTGTTTTTT.

The chain is built from TRBV19 and TRBJ2-6; perhaps TRBD1 as D (6 bases). The germline V gene encodes CDR1 LNHDA and CDR2 SQIVND (reference sequence). The CDR3 length is 18 residues. V was clipped by 3 bases and J by 0 bases, with 15 bases between them. CDR3 loop: CASSIRIGGRSGANVLTF. As DNA, the CDR3 is TGTGCCAGTAGTATTAGGATTGGGGGCCGCTCTGGGGCCAACGTCCTGACTTTC.

This chain links TRBV5-1 with TRBJ2-3; TRBD1 is a possible D gene (6 bases). This CDR3 region has 15 residues. The V end was cut by 4 bases, the J end by 5 bases, with 17 bases between. Germline V lookup: CDR1 SGHRS, CDR2 YFSETQ. CDR3 coding DNA: TGCGCCAGCAGCGCCGGGACACCCAGGGTAGATACGCAGTATTTT. It translates to CASSAGTPRVDTQYF.

The chain recombines TRBV19 with TRBJ1-4; the D gene is possibly TRBD1 (5 bases). Germline V gives CDR1 LNHDA, CDR2 SQIVND (reference sequence). Trimming removed 5 bases at V and 2 bases at J, with 9 bases between. The length of the CDR3 is 14 residues. The CDR3 nucleotides read TGTGCCAGTAGTCCGACAGCTACTAATGAAAAACTGTTTTTT. Its protein is CASSPTATNEKLFF.

V is TRBV7-9 and J is TRBJ2-5; 8 nucleotides line up with TRBD2. The germline V gene encodes CDR1 SEHNR and CDR2 FQNEAQ (reference sequence). Trimming removed 5 bases from V and 5 bases from J; junction bases left unmatched: 13. This CDR3 has 16 residues. Written as DNA, the CDR3 is TGTGCCAGCAGCCCCAGGTCGGGGGGGCTCGGGGAGACCCAGTACTTC. Translated, it gives CASSPRSGGLGETQYF. Looking up the rest from reference TRBV7-9 and TRBJ2-5 gives the full variable domain: DTGVSQNPRHKITKRGQNVTFRCDPISEHNRLYWYRQTLGQGPEFLTYFQNEAQLEKSRLLSDRFSAERPKGSFSTLEIQRTEQGDSAMYLCASSPRSGGLGETQYFGPGTRLLVL.

V gene TRBV5-1 combines with J gene TRBJ1-2; a weak D match, TRBD1 (6 bases). The V end was cut by 6 bases, the J end by 2 bases, with 8 bases between. In germline, CDR1 is SGHRS, CDR2 YFSETQ. The CDR3 is made up of 12 amino acids. In nucleotides, the CDR3 is TGCGCCAGCACCGACAGGAACTATGGCTACACCTTC. Encoded protein: CASTDRNYGYTF.

The chain uses TRBV5-4 and TRBJ2-7; 12 nucleotides match TRBD1. Germline CDR1 SGHNT, CDR2 YYREEE (reference sequence). The junction had 5 bases not matched to a gene; V was cut back by 3 bases and J by 7 bases. The CDR3 has 14 amino acids. The CDR3 DNA reads TGTGCCAGCAGCTCCCGGGACAGGGGGCTTGAGCAGTACTTC. Protein: CASSSRDRGLEQYF.

The chain uses TRBV6-5 and TRBJ1-2, with D tentatively TRBD1 (5 bases). In germline, CDR1 is MNHEY, CDR2 SVGAGI. The CDR3 length is 14 residues. Trimming stripped 2 bases from V and 0 bases from J, with 7 bases between. The CDR3 DNA follows: TGTGCCAGCAGTTACCAAGGGGCTAACTATGGCTACACCTTC. This sequence encodes CASSYQGANYGYTF.

The rearrangement links TRBV5-1 to TRBJ2-5; 12 bases line up with TRBD1. This CDR3 is built from 16 residues. With V trimmed by 4 bases and J by 5 bases, 9 bases remained unmatched. In germline, CDR1 is SGHRS, CDR2 YFSETQ. CDR3 residues: CASSRWDRGLLETQYF. The CDR3 nucleotides are TGCGCCAGCAGCCGGTGGGACAGGGGGCTATTGGAGACCCAGTACTTC. Using reference TRBV5-1 and TRBJ2-5 for the parts outside the CDR3, the full variable domain is KAGVTQTPRYLIKTRGQQVTLSCSPISGHRSVSWYQQTPGQGLQFLFEYFSETQRNKGNFPGRFSGRQFSNSRSEMNVSTLELGDSALYLCASSRWDRGLLETQYFGPGTRLLVL.

CDR3 region: CASSPGTGYNEQFF. The DNA for the CDR3 is TGTGCCAGCAGCCCTGGGACAGGCTACAATGAGCAGTTCTTC. The chain carries TRBV16 and TRBJ2-1; 8 positions agree with TRBD1. This CDR3 region has 14 residues. CDR1 and CDR2 (germline): KGHSY, FQNENV. The V segment lost 4 bases and the J segment 3 bases; nucleotides outside the gene matches: 2.